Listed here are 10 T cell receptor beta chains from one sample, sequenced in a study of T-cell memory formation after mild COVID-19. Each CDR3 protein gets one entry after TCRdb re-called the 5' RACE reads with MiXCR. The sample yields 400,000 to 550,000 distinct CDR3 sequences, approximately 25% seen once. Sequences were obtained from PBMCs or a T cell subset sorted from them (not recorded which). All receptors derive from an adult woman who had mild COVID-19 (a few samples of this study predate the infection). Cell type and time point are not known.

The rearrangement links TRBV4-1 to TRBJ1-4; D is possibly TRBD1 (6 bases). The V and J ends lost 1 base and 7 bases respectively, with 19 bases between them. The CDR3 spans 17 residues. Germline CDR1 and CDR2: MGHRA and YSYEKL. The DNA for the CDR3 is TGCGCCAGCAGCCAAGGATTTCCCAGGGGTTTGGTTGAAAAACTGTTTTTT. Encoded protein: CASSQGFPRGLVEKLFF.

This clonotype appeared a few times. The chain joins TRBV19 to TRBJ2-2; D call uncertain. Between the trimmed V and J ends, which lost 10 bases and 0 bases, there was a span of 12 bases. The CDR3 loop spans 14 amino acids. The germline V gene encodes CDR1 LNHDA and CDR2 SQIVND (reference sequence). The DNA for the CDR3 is TGTGCCACCACCCCAAGGACGAACACCGGGGAGCTGTTTTTT. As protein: CATTPRTNTGELFF.

DNA of the CDR3: TGTGCCAGCAGTGTCCAATCCGGGGGCCATAGCGGGGCAATCACAGATACGCAGTATTTT. Amino acid sequence: CASSVQSGGHSGAITDTQYF. V gene TRBV12-3 or TRBV12-4 combines with J gene TRBJ2-3; 8 bases line up with TRBD2. The CDR3 is 20 residues long. The V gene end was trimmed by 5 bases and the J gene end by 2 bases; junction bases not matched to a gene: 21.

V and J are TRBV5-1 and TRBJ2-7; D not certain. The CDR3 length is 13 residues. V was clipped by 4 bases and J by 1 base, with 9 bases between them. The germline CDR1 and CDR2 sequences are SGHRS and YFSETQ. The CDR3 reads CASSKGISYEQYF. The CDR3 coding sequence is TGCGCCAGCAGCAAAGGGATTTCCTACGAGCAGTACTTC.

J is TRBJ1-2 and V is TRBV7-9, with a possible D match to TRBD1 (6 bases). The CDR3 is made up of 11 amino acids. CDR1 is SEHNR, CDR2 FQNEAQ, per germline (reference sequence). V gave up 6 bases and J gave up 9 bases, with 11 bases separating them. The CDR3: CASRIGQSYTF. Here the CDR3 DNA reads TGTGCCAGCAGAATCGGACAGAGCTACACCTTC. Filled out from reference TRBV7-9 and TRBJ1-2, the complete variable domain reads DTGVSQNPRHKITKRGQNVTFRCDPISEHNRLYWYRQTLGQGPEFLTYFQNEAQLEKSRLLSDRFSAERPKGSFSTLEIQRTEQGDSAMYLCASRIGQSYTFGSGTRLTVV.

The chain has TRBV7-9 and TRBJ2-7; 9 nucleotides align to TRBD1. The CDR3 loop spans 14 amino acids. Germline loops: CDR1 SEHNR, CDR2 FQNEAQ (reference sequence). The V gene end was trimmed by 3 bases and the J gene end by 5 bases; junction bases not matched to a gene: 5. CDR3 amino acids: CASSLGTGSNEQYF. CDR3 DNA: TGTGCCAGCAGCTTGGGGACAGGGTCTAACGAGCAGTACTTC.

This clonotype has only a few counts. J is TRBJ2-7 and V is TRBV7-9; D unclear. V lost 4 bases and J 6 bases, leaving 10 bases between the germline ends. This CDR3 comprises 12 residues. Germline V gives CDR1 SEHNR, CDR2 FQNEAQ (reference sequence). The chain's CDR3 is CASSSLGPEQYF. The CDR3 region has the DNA TGTGCCAGCAGCTCCCTCGGCCCCGAGCAGTACTTC.

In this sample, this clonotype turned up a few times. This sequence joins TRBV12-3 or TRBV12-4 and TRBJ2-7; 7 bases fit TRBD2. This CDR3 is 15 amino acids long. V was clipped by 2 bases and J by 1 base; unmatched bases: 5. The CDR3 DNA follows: TGTGCCAGCAGTTTATCCGGCGGGAGATCCTACGAGCAGTACTTC. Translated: CASSLSGGRSYEQYF.

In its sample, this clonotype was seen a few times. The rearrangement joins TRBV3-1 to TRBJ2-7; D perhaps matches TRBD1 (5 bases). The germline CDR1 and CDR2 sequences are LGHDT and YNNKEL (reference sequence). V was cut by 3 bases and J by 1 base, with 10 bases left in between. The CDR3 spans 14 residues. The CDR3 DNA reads TGTGCCAGCAGCCAGGGGCGCTTTTCCTACGAGCAGTACTTC. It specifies CASSQGRFSYEQYF.

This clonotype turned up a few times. CDR3 sequence reads: CASSSGLRSGEQYF. The CDR3 DNA is TGTGCCAGCAGTTCGGGACTTAGGTCGGGGGAGCAGTACTTC. This chain joins TRBV6-2 or TRBV6-3 and TRBJ2-7; D possibly corresponds to TRBD2 (6 bases). Trimming removed 4 bases at V and 7 bases at J, with 17 bases between. The CDR3 loop spans 14 amino acids. Germline lookup yields CDR1 MNHEY and CDR2 SVGEGT.